Included here is one T cell receptor beta chain sequence, with context. Antigen: not known. This entry is derived from a study of T cell responses to AZD1222 COVID-19 vaccine. The study's findings and limits: Clonal diversity was possibly underestimated, and white British individuals and females predominated among donors.

Deletions cut 5 bases from V and 0 bases from J, with 12 bases between. CDR3 length equals 15 residues. Germline V gene sequence: CDR1 LGHNA, CDR2 YSLEER. Profiling relied on immunoSEQ multiplex PCR, and the TCRdb table lists in-frame clones only, not all of them. Of roughly 67,000 clones listed, about four fifths are singletons. This sequence was found in an adult in good health. The chain links TRBV4-3 to TRBJ2-3; D remains ambiguous. The sample here was peripheral blood, taken on day 0 of AZD1222 vaccination. This chain's CDR3 is CASSEMIVSTDTQYF. As DNA, the CDR3 is TGCGCCAGCAGCGAAATGATCGTGAGCACAGATACGCAGTATTTT.